A selection of T cell receptor beta chains follows, all from one sample in a study of T cell responses to AZD1222 COVID-19 vaccine. Here immunoSEQ multiplex PCR was the method, and the copy in TCRdb shows in-frame clones only, minus some. The data contain roughly 93,000 clones, roughly 90% of them singletons. The sample here was peripheral blood, taken on day 0 of AZD1222 vaccination. These receptors all stem from an adult in good health. Each CDR3 is given with its conserved first and last residue. Expanded clones are given a class, and other clones once, few, many or no size at all.

>17|TRBV24-1|.|TRBJ2-1
CATSDISTRPFYNEQFF
>15|TRBV27|few|TRBJ2-2
CASSLYRRGTGELFF
>13|TRBV28|.|TRBJ1-1
CASSLVRGGEAFF
>13|TRBV6-5|once|TRBJ2-7
CASSWTGVYEQYF
>14|TRBV5-1|.|TRBJ2-2
CASSPERVSGELFF
>22|TRBV28|.|TRBJ2-1
CASSLALGLGLAGEISYNEQFF
>17|TRBV14|.|TRBJ2-3
CASSAALLAESTDTQYF
>15|TRBV19|once|TRBJ1-2
CASSPPGGGRQVSLF
>12|TRBV7-3|.|TRBJ2-2
CASSLGTGELFF
>13|TRBV14|once|TRBJ1-2
CASSHDESYGYTF
>16|TRBV2|once|TRBJ2-1
CASRPGTPIIYNEQFF
>17|TRBV3-1/TRBV3-2|.|TRBJ2-3
CASSQSLSGRHTDTQYF
>15|TRBV19|.|TRBJ2-2
CASSLMTGPTGELFF
>14|TRBV15|once|TRBJ2-7
CATSRGQGSYEQYF
>14|TRBV28|.|TRBJ2-7
CASRTPDRGREQYF
>16|TRBV6-2/TRBV6-3|.|TRBJ2-2
CASSRWGQLNTGELFF
>11|TRBV2|.|TRBJ2-1
CASTRSNEQFF
>13|TRBV20-1|.|TRBJ2-7
CSASPSGSSEQYF
>15|TRBV11-2|.|TRBJ2-2
CASSLQGGGTGELFF
>15|TRBV7-9|.|TRBJ2-6
CASSLVGAGANVLTF
>13|TRBV7-8|.|TRBJ1-5
CASSFMDDQPQHF
>13|TRBV6-2/TRBV6-3|once|TRBJ2-2
CASSYDYGGELFF
>15|TRBV9|.|TRBJ1-2
CASSALGQGALSYTF
>12|TRBV18|.|TRBJ2-5
CASSAMQETQYF
>18|TRBV28|.|TRBJ2-3
CASSLIAVRDRVVHTQYF
>15|TRBV9|.|TRBJ1-5
CASSVDSFSNQPQHF
>12|TRBV5-8|.|TRBJ1-1
CASSLLGQTPYF
>13|TRBV10-2|once|TRBJ2-1
CASSETSGVEQFF
>13|TRBV28|.|TRBJ2-7
CATLDRVLGEQYF
>16|TRBV11-2|.|TRBJ2-2
CASSLSSGSIPGELFF
>17|TRBV5-1|.|TRBJ2-2
CASSLGGGLAGTGELFF
>14|TRBV11-3|.|TRBJ2-2
CASSSGPSTGELFF
>15|TRBV28|.|TRBJ2-7
CASNPPGPRIGEQYF
>14|TRBV9|.|TRBJ1-2
CASSPGTGRYGYTF
>15|TRBV28|.|TRBJ2-1
CASSVRTSGLTEQFF
>13|TRBV7-2|.|TRBJ1-2
CASSLVQGQGYTF
>14|TRBV18|.|TRBJ1-4
CASSPRQEASYLFF
>11|TRBV28|.|TRBJ1-2
CANPLNYGYTF
>15|TRBV9|.|TRBJ1-6
CASTPQTNLLEPLHF
>14|TRBV7-3|.|TRBJ2-7
CASSPGQAPYEQYF
>14|TRBV19|.|TRBJ2-5
CASSIPGKRETQYF
>13|TRBV28|.|TRBJ1-2
CASSLGTPYGYTF
>16|TRBV6-5|.|TRBJ1-3
CASSYSNTLSGNTIYF
>14|TRBV18|.|TRBJ1-2
CASSPLLQGDGYTF
>13|TRBV24-1|.|TRBJ2-1
CATSDGRRGEQFF
>13|TRBV30|.|TRBJ1-2
CAWTEGTGYGYTF
>14|TRBV18|.|TRBJ1-2
CASSRGTREYGYTF
>17|TRBV3-1/TRBV3-2|.|TRBJ2-7
CASSQRLAGTRPYEQYF
>18|TRBV27|once|TRBJ2-1
CASSLSLAGGPSYNEQFF
>14|TRBV19|.|TRBJ2-3
CASGGVFRPDTQYF
>17|TRBV18|.|TRBJ2-1
CASSPSQLAGTYNEQFF
>15|TRBV7-9|.|TRBJ1-2
CASSLDLGQGHGYTF
>12|TRBV27|.|TRBJ2-7
CASSRQGHEQYF
>15|TRBV18|once|TRBJ1-2
CASSPTGPRDYGYTF
>15|TRBV4-2|.|TRBJ2-1
CASSHPGTLYGEQFF